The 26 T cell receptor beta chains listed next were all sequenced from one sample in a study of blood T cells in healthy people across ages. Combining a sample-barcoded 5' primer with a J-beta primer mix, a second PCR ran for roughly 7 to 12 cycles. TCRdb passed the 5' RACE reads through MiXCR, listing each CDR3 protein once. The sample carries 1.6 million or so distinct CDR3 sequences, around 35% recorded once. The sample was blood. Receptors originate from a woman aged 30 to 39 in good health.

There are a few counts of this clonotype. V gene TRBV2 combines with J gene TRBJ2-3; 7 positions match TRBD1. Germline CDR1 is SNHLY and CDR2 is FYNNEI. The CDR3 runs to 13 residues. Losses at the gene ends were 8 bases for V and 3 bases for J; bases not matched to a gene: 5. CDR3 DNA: TGTGCCAGCGCAAGGGGGCGGACAGATACGCAGTATTTT. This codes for CASARGRTDTQYF.

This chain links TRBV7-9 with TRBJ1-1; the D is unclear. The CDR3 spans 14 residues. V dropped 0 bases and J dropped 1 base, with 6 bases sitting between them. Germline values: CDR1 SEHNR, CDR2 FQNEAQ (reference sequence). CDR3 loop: CASSLAPKNTEAFF. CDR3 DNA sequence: TGTGCCAGCAGCTTAGCGCCCAAGAACACTGAAGCTTTCTTT. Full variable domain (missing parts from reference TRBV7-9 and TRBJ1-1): DTGVSQNPRHKITKRGQNVTFRCDPISEHNRLYWYRQTLGQGPEFLTYFQNEAQLEKSRLLSDRFSAERPKGSFSTLEIQRTEQGDSAMYLCASSLAPKNTEAFFGQGTRLTVV.

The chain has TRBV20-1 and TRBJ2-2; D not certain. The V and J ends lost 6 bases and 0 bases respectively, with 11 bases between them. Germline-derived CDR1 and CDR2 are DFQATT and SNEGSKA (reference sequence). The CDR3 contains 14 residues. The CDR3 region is CSAMSWPNTGELFF. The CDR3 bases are TGCAGTGCCATGAGTTGGCCGAACACCGGGGAGCTGTTTTTT.

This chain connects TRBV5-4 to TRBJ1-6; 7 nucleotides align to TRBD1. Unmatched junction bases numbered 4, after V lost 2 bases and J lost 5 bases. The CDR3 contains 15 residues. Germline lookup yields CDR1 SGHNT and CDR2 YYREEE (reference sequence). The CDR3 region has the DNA TGTGCCAGCAGCTTTTCCCAGGGGGATAATTCACCCCTCCACTTT. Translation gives CASSFSQGDNSPLHF.

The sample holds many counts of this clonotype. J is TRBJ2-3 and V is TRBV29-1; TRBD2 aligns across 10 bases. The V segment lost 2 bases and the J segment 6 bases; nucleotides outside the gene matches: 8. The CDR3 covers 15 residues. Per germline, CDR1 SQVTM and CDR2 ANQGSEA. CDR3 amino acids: CSVEPPSGGADTQYF. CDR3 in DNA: TGCAGCGTTGAACCCCCCAGCGGGGGGGCCGATACGCAGTATTTT.

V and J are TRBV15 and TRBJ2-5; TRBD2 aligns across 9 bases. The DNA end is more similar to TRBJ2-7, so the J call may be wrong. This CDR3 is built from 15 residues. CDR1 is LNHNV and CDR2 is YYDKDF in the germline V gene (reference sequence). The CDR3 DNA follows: TGTGCCACCAGCCGTAGCGGGAGAAGATTGGCCGAGCAGTACTTC. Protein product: CATSRSGRRLAEQYF.

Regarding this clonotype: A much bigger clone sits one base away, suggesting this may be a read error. Written as DNA, the CDR3 is TGCAGCGTTGAAGATCCTGGAGGCGAGCACTACTTC. It specifies CSVEDPGGEHYF. The rearrangement links TRBV29-1 to TRBJ2-7; TRBD2 might be the D (5 bases). Germline CDR1 SQVTM, CDR2 ANQGSEA. The CDR3 consists of 12 residues.

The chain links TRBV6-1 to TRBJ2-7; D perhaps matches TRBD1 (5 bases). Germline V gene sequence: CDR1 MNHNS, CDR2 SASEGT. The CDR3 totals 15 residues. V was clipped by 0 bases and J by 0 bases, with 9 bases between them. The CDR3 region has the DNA TGTGCCAGCAGTGAAGCAACAGGTAGCTCCTACGAGCAGTACTTC. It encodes CASSEATGSSYEQYF.

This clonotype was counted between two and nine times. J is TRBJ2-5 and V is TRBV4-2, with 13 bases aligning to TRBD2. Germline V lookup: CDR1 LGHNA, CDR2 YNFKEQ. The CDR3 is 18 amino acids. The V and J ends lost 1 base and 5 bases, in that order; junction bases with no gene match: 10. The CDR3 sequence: CASSQGRGTSGAGETQYF. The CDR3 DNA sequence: TGTGCCAGCAGCCAAGGAAGAGGGACTAGCGGGGCGGGGGAGACCCAGTACTTC.

The CDR3: CASSSYPGQPLLGYGYTF. For the CDR3, the DNA is TGTGCCAGCAGTTCGTACCCGGGACAGCCTTTATTGGGCTATGGCTACACCTTC. The chain couples TRBV27 to TRBJ1-2; 7 nucleotides line up with TRBD1. The CDR3 spans 18 residues. Germline lookup yields CDR1 MNHEY and CDR2 SMNVEV (reference sequence). J lost 4 bases, V lost 4 bases, and 18 bases had no gene match.

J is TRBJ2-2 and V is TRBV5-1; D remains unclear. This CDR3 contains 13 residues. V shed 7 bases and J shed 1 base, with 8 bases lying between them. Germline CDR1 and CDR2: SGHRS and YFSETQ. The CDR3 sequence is CASGRGNTGELFF. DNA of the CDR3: TGCGCCAGCGGACGTGGGAACACCGGGGAGCTGTTTTTT.

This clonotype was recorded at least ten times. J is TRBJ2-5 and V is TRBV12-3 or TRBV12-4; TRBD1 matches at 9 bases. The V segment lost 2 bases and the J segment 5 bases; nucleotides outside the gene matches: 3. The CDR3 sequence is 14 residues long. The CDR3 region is CASSLSDRGETQYF. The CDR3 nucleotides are TGTGCCAGCAGTTTATCCGACAGGGGGGAGACCCAGTACTTC.

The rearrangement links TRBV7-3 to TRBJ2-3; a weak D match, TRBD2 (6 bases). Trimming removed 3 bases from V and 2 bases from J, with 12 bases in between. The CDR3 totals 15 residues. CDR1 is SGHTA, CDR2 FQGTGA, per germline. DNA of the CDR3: TGTGCCAGCAGCTTTATCGGGACTTCCACAGATACGCAGTATTTT. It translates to CASSFIGTSTDTQYF.

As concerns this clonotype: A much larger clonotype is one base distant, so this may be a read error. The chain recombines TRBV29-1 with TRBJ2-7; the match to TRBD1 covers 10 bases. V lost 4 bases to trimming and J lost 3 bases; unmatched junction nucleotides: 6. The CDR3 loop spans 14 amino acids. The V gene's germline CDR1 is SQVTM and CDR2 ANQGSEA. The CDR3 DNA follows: TGCAGCGTTGTAGGACAGGGGGATTTCTACGAGCAGTACTTC. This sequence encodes CSVVGQGDFYEQYF.

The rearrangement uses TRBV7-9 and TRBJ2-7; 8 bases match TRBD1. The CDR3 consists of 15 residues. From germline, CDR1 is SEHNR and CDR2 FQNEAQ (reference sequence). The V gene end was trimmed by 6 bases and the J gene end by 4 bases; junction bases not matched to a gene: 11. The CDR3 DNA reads TGTGCCAGCAGACCACCCCAGGGGGCGCGATACGAGCAGTACTTC. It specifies CASRPPQGARYEQYF.

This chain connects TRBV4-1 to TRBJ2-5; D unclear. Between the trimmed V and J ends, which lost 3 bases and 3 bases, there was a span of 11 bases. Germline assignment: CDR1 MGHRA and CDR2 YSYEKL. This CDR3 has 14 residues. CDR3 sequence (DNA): TGCGCCAGCAGCCACTCTCCCCAAGAAGAGACCCAGTACTTC. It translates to CASSHSPQEETQYF.

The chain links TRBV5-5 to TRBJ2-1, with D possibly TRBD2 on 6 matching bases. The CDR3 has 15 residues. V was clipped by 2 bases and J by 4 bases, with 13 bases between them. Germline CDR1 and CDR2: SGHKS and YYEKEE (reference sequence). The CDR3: CASSFGGEIYNEQFF. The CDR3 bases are TGTGCCAGCAGCTTCGGCGGGGAGATATACAATGAGCAGTTCTTC. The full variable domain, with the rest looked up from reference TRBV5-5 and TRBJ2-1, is DAGVTQSPTHLIKTRGQQVTLRCSPISGHKSVSWYQQVLGQGPQFIFQYYEKEERGRGNFPDRFSARQFPNYSSELNVNALLLGDSALYLCASSFGGEIYNEQFFGPGTRLTVL.

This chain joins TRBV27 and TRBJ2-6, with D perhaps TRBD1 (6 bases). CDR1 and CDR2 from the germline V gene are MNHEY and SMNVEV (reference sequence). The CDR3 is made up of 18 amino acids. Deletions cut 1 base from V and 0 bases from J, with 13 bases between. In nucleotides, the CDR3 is TGTGCCAGCAGTTTATGGTTCGGACAGTACTCTGGGGCCAACGTCCTGACTTTC. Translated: CASSLWFGQYSGANVLTF.

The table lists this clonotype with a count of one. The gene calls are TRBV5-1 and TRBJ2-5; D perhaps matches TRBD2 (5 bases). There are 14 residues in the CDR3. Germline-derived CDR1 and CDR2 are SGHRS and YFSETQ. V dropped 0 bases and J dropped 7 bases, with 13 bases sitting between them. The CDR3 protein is CASSLDTGSGTQYF. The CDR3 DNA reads TGCGCCAGCAGCTTGGATACGGGGTCCGGGACCCAGTACTTC.

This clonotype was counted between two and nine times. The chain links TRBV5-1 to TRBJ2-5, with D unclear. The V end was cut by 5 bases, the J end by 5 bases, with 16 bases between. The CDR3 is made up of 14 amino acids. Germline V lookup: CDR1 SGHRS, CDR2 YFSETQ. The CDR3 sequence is CASRLQPSDETQYF. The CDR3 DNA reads TGCGCCAGCAGACTACAACCTAGTGATGAGACCCAGTACTTC.

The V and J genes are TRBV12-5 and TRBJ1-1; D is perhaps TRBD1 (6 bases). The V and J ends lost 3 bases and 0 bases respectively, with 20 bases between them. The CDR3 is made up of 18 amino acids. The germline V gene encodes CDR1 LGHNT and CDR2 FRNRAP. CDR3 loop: CASGFEVGRGGMNTEAFF. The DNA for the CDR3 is TGTGCTAGTGGTTTTGAGGTCGGCAGGGGAGGGATGAACACTGAAGCTTTCTTT.

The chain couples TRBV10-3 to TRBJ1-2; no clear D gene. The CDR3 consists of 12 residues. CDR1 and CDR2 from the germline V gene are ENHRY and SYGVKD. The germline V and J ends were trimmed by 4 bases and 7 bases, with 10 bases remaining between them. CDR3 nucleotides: TGTGCCATCAGTGGAGCTGAGGGTGGCTACACCTTC. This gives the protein CAISGAEGGYTF.

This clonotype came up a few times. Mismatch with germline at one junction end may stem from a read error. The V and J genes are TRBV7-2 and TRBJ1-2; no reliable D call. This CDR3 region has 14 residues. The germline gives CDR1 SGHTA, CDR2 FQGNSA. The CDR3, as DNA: TGTGCCAGCAGCCTAGCGGGCCGCCGGATCGACTACACCTTC. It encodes CASSLAGRRIDYTF.

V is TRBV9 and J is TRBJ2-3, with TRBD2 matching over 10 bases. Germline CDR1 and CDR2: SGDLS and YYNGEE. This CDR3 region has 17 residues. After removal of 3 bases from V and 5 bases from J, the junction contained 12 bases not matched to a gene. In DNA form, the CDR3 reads TGTGCCAGCAGCGCCGATACTAGCGGGAAATACATAGATACGCAGTATTTT. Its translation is CASSADTSGKYIDTQYF.

For the CDR3, the DNA is TGCAGCGTTACACGCGACTATGGCTACACCTTC. This translates into CSVTRDYGYTF. V and J are TRBV29-1 and TRBJ1-2; D unclear. This CDR3 spans 11 amino acids. The ends were cut back, 5 bases at V and 3 bases at J, with 7 bases in the middle. Germline V gene lookup returns CDR1 SQVTM and CDR2 ANQGSEA.

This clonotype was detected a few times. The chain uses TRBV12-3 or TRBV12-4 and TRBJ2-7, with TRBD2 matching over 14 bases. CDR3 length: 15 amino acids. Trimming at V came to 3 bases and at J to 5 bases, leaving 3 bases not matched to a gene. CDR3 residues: CASSFGTSGGHEQYF. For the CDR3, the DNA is TGTGCCAGCAGTTTTGGGACTAGCGGGGGCCACGAGCAGTACTTC.